One sample yielded the 22 T cell receptor beta chains listed below, sequenced in a study of blood T cells in healthy people across ages. The second PCR ran roughly 6 to 11 cycles with a sample-barcoded 5' primer and J-beta primers. TCRdb analysed the 5' RACE reads with MiXCR anew, one entry per CDR3 protein. Among roughly 1.5 million distinct CDR3 sequences listed, approximately 43% were seen once. The sequenced material came from blood. These receptors were taken from a woman younger than 35 in good health.

V usage is TRBV20-1 and J usage is TRBJ2-1; TRBD2 agrees at 11 bases. The CDR3 has 15 amino acids. CDR1 and CDR2 from the germline V gene are DFQATT and SNEGSKA (reference sequence). With V trimmed by 2 bases and J by 6 bases, 6 bases remained unmatched. CDR3: CSARRLAGGSNEQFF. The CDR3 DNA is TGCAGTGCTAGACGGCTAGCGGGGGGTTCCAATGAGCAGTTCTTC.

The V and J genes are TRBV7-3 and TRBJ2-1; 11 positions match TRBD2. Germline-derived CDR1 and CDR2 are SGHTA and FQGTGA. The CDR3 extends over 18 amino acids. J gave up 1 base and V 0 bases, and 5 bases lay outside the gene matches. The CDR3 region is CASSLTMGLADSYNEQFF. The CDR3 DNA reads TGTGCCAGCAGCTTAACTATGGGACTAGCGGATTCCTACAATGAGCAGTTCTTC.

The chain joins TRBV7-9 to TRBJ2-3; 14 nucleotides agree with TRBD2. Germline-derived CDR1 and CDR2 are SEHNR and FQNEAQ (reference sequence). The CDR3 consists of 20 residues. Trimming took 3 bases from V and 4 from J; bases not matched to a gene: 15. This CDR3 is CASSFWASGTSGSSADTQYF. The CDR3 nucleotides are TGTGCCAGCAGCTTCTGGGCATCCGGGACTAGCGGGAGTTCCGCAGATACGCAGTATTTT.

This rearrangement joins TRBV7-9 to TRBJ2-1; D gene ambiguous. Germline CDR1 reads SEHNR; CDR2 reads FQNEAQ (reference sequence). The CDR3 is 12 amino acids. The chain's CDR3 is CGGMGTHNEQFF. CDR3 DNA: TGTGGCGGAATGGGAACCCACAATGAGCAGTTCTTC.

This chain joins TRBV20-1 and TRBJ1-1, with D possibly TRBD1 on 6 matching bases. Germline V gene data show CDR1 as DFQATT and CDR2 as SNEGSKA (reference sequence). This CDR3 contains 12 residues. V lost 5 bases and J 8 bases, leaving 15 bases between the germline ends. CDR3 sequence reads: CSAPGQISEAFF. The CDR3 nucleotides are TGCAGTGCTCCCGGACAGATATCCGAAGCTTTCTTT.

The chain carries TRBV20-1 and TRBJ2-1, with no clear D. The germline V gene has CDR1 DFQATT and CDR2 SNEGSKA (reference sequence). The V end was cut by 0 bases, the J end by 3 bases, with 9 bases between. The length of the CDR3 is 14 residues. The CDR3, as DNA: TGCAGTGCTAGAGATCCCCTCTACTACAATGAGCAGTTCTTC. It translates to CSARDPLYYNEQFF.

This clonotype was seen more than once but under ten times. The gene calls are TRBV20-1 and TRBJ1-6, with D perhaps matching TRBD1 (6 bases). V lost 0 bases and J lost 5, with 14 bases in between. Germline CDR1 is DFQATT and CDR2 is SNEGSKA (reference sequence). This CDR3 spans 16 amino acids. This CDR3 is CSARDPTEGDNSPLHF. DNA of the CDR3: TGCAGTGCTAGAGATCCCACAGAGGGGGATAATTCACCCCTCCACTTT.

This chain joins TRBV10-3 and TRBJ1-5; no definite D call. The V end was cut by 0 bases, the J end by 0 bases, with 12 bases between. CDR1 and CDR2 from the germline V gene are ENHRY and SYGVKD. This CDR3 is 17 amino acids long. The DNA of the CDR3 is TGTGCCATCAGTGAGTCCGGGTCTTCTCATAGCAATCAGCCCCAGCATTTT. It is translated as CAISESGSSHSNQPQHF.

This chain joins TRBV12-3 or TRBV12-4 and TRBJ1-2, with D unresolved. This CDR3 is 12 amino acids long. V gave up 10 bases and J gave up 4 bases, with 13 bases separating them. CDR3 sequence (DNA): TGTGCCACAACAACAAGGGTCTATGGCTACACCTTC. Its protein is CATTTRVYGYTF.

The chain employs TRBV11-2 and TRBJ1-1, with D possibly being TRBD1 (5 bases). V lost 5 bases and J lost 6, with 13 bases in between. The germline V gene has CDR1 SGHAT and CDR2 FQNNGV. The CDR3 runs 13 residues. The CDR3 loop reads CASSRYQGAEAFF. CDR3 nucleotide sequence: TGTGCCAGCAGCCGCTACCAGGGTGCTGAAGCTTTCTTT.

This chain uses TRBV7-9 with TRBJ2-3; no firm D call. This CDR3 spans 13 amino acids. Trimming removed 5 bases from V and 4 bases from J, with 10 bases in between. The germline V gene encodes CDR1 SEHNR and CDR2 FQNEAQ (reference sequence). The CDR3 sequence is CASSRTLSDTQYF. CDR3 nucleotides: TGTGCCAGCAGCCGGACCCTATCAGATACGCAGTATTTT.

The rearrangement uses TRBV29-1 and TRBJ2-1; 10 bases fit TRBD2. The germline V gene has CDR1 SQVTM and CDR2 ANQGSEA. The CDR3 covers 14 residues. The J segment lost 9 bases and the V segment lost 5 bases, leaving 10 bases of the junction unmatched. As DNA, the CDR3 is TGCAGCGTTAAGGCGGGACTAGCGTACGGTGAGCAGTTCTTC. This encodes CSVKAGLAYGEQFF.

A note on this clonotype: A much larger clone differs from this one at a single base, so this may be a read error. The chain recombines TRBV9 with TRBJ2-4; 7 bases map to TRBD1. The end of the DNA fits TRBJ2-5 better, so the J call may be wrong. CDR1 and CDR2 (germline): SGDLS, YYNGEE. The CDR3 extends over 16 amino acids. The CDR3 region is CASSIRQGGVQETQYF. CDR3 nucleotides: TGTGCCAGCAGCATACGACAGGGTGGGGTACAAGAGACCCAGTACTTC.

The chain recombines TRBV24-1 with TRBJ2-7; D remains unclear. Germline assignment: CDR1 KGHDR and CDR2 SFDVKD. Trimming stripped 3 bases from V and 2 bases from J, with 16 bases between. This CDR3 is 16 amino acids long. The CDR3, as DNA: TGTGCCACCAGTGATCCTAGAAATAGAACAACCTACGAGCAGTACTTC. Protein product: CATSDPRNRTTYEQYF.

The CDR3 nucleotides read TGTGCCACCAGTGACCCAAGGGGACAGTTCACAGATACGCAGTATTTT. It yields the protein CATSDPRGQFTDTQYF. The chain carries TRBV24-1 and TRBJ2-3; 7 positions agree with TRBD1. Germline V gene sequence: CDR1 KGHDR, CDR2 SFDVKD. V dropped 4 bases and J dropped 2; count of bases not matched to a gene: 8. The CDR3 covers 16 residues.

The chain links TRBV25-1 to TRBJ2-3, with 8 positions matching TRBD2. This CDR3 spans 17 amino acids. The junction had 8 bases not matched to a gene; V was cut back by 1 base and J by 2 bases. Germline-derived CDR1 and CDR2 are MGHDK and SYGVNS. In DNA, the CDR3 is TGTGCCAGCAGTGAATGGGGGTTAGCGGGGATCACAGATACGCAGTATTTT. Translating gives CASSEWGLAGITDTQYF.

This clonotype was seen only a few times. The V call is TRBV7-2, the J call TRBJ2-5, with TRBD2 as a possible D gene (6 bases). The CDR3 sequence is 19 residues long. V dropped 7 bases and J dropped 3 bases, with 30 bases sitting between them. Germline values: CDR1 SGHTA, CDR2 FQGNSA. DNA of the CDR3: TGTGCCAGCACCATTTTGGTAGGACTACCTCCTCATCCCAAAGAGACCCAGTACTTC. This sequence encodes CASTILVGLPPHPKETQYF.

This clonotype was found a few times. The chain recombines TRBV29-1 with TRBJ1-6, with D possibly matching TRBD1 (5 bases). The CDR3 is 14 residues long. The germline gives CDR1 SQVTM, CDR2 ANQGSEA. V lost 4 bases and J 7 bases, leaving 14 bases between the germline ends. The CDR3 DNA is TGCAGCGTTGGGGTAGGGGACGGGAATTCACCCCTCCACTTT. This encodes CSVGVGDGNSPLHF.

The chain links TRBV4-1 to TRBJ1-6; no clear D gene. CDR1 is MGHRA, CDR2 YSYEKL, per germline. The V and J ends lost 1 base and 6 bases respectively, with 10 bases between them. The CDR3 is 15 amino acids. CDR3 loop: CASSQVSRPNSPLHF. The CDR3 DNA reads TGCGCCAGCAGCCAAGTTTCCAGACCTAATTCACCCCTCCACTTT.

This clonotype was recorded a few times. The genes are TRBV5-1 and TRBJ1-2; 7 bases map to TRBD1. Germline CDR1 reads SGHRS; CDR2 reads YFSETQ. Germline trimming cut 4 bases from V and 2 bases from J; bases unmatched to any gene: 8. CDR3 length: 15 residues. The CDR3 loop reads CASSDLRDSNYGYTF. CDR3 bases: TGCGCCAGCAGCGATCTCCGGGACAGCAACTATGGCTACACCTTC.

This clonotype appeared many times. The genes are TRBV20-1 and TRBJ1-1; 7 bases match TRBD1. The germline CDR1 and CDR2 sequences are DFQATT and SNEGSKA (reference sequence). J lost 0 bases, V lost 5 bases, and 3 bases had no gene match. This CDR3 is 13 amino acids long. This CDR3 reads CSARTGLNTEAFF. The CDR3 nucleotides are TGCAGTGCTCGGACAGGCTTGAACACTGAAGCTTTCTTT.

The chain has TRBV7-9 and TRBJ1-1, with D unresolved. The V gene lost 5 bases and the J gene lost 0 bases, with 13 bases spanning the gap. CDR1 is SEHNR and CDR2 is FQNEAQ in the germline V gene (reference sequence). The CDR3 loop spans 15 amino acids. CDR3 sequence: CASSPAGWMNTEAFF. CDR3 bases: TGTGCCAGCAGCCCCGCGGGGTGGATGAACACTGAAGCTTTCTTT.